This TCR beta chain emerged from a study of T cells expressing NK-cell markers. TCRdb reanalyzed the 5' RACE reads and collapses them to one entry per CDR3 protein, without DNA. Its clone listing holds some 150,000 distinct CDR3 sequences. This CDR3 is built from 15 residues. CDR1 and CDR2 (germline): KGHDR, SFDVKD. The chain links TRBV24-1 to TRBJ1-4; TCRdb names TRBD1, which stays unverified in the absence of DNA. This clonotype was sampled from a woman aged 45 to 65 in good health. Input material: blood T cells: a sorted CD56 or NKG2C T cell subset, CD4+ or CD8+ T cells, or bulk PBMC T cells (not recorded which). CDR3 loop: CATSDSTGQDEKLFF.